The 31 T cell receptor beta chains below come from one sample, sequenced in a study of T cell repertoires and leukemia-associated antigens. These receptors have no known antigen. TCRdb re-called the 5' RACE reads with MiXCR, one entry per CDR3 protein. The data contain around 9,400 distinct CDR3 sequences, approximately 45% of them singletons. Input material: CD3+ T cells sorted from blood and cultured. These receptors were taken from a female donor in good health.

This chain joins TRBV12-3 or TRBV12-4 and TRBJ2-2; D ambiguous. V was shortened by 4 bases and J by 3 bases, with 0 bases between the two germline ends. The CDR3 runs to 11 residues. This CDR3 is CASSYTGELFF. The CDR3, as DNA: TGTGCCAGCAGTTACACCGGGGAGCTGTTTTTT.

By sample fraction, this clonotype is medium-sized. V usage is TRBV5-1 and J usage is TRBJ2-1, with 8 bases identical to TRBD2. With V trimmed by 5 bases and J by 5 bases, 15 bases remained unmatched. Germline V gene sequence: CDR1 SGHRS, CDR2 YFSETQ. The CDR3 loop spans 17 amino acids. The CDR3 DNA follows: TGCGCCAGCAGTGGGAGGCGGTGGGGACTAGAAGACAATGAGCAGTTCTTC. Residues: CASSGRRWGLEDNEQFF.

By share, this clonotype counts as medium-sized (0.01 to 0.1%). The rearrangement links TRBV20-1 to TRBJ1-1; D is unresolved. V was clipped by 6 bases and J by 5 bases, with 16 bases between them. Germline CDR1 DFQATT, CDR2 SNEGSKA (reference sequence). CDR3 length: 13 amino acids. CDR3 in DNA: TGCAGTGCCAGCAGGCGGAGAGGGACTGAAGCTTTCTTT. It codes for CSASRRRGTEAFF.

The rearrangement joins TRBV12-3 or TRBV12-4 to TRBJ2-5, with TRBD2 matching 7 bases. Trimming took 3 bases from V and 5 from J; bases not matched to a gene: 0. The CDR3 is 12 residues long. The CDR3 protein is CASSLTSETQYF. The DNA for the CDR3 is TGTGCCAGCAGTTTGACTAGCGAGACCCAGTACTTC.

This clonotype occurred a few times. The chain couples TRBV5-1 to TRBJ2-5; D ambiguous. Looked up from germline, CDR1 is SGHRS and CDR2 is YFSETQ. V was clipped by 0 bases and J by 5 bases, with 8 bases between them. The CDR3 is 13 residues long. CDR3 bases: TGCGCCAGCAGCTTGGCGGTTGGGGAGACCCAGTACTTC. It encodes CASSLAVGETQYF.

This rearrangement joins TRBV28 to TRBJ2-7, with D possibly TRBD2 on 5 matching bases. This CDR3 is built from 14 residues. V was trimmed by 1 base and J by 2 bases, leaving 9 bases between them. The germline V gene encodes CDR1 MDHEN and CDR2 SYDVKM. The CDR3 nucleotides are TGTGCCAGCAGTTTATCGGGGTTCCCCTACGAGCAGTACTTC. This sequence encodes CASSLSGFPYEQYF.

This clonotype was recorded at least ten times. The chain links TRBV7-3 to TRBJ2-5; 7 nucleotides line up with TRBD2. CDR1 is SGHTA and CDR2 is FQGTGA in the germline V gene. CDR3 length equals 15 residues. The V and J ends lost 4 bases and 1 base, in that order; junction bases with no gene match: 6. CDR3 region: CASSSRGLGQETQYF. The CDR3 DNA is TGTGCCAGCAGCTCCAGAGGACTAGGCCAAGAGACCCAGTACTTC.

V gene TRBV5-1 combines with J gene TRBJ2-2; D may be TRBD1 (5 bases). Germline loops: CDR1 SGHRS, CDR2 YFSETQ. V lost 5 bases and J 0 bases, leaving 8 bases between the germline ends. This CDR3 has 14 residues. The CDR3 sequence: CASRSDTNTGELFF. The DNA for the CDR3 is TGCGCCAGCAGATCGGACACGAACACCGGGGAGCTGTTTTTT. Combining the CDR3 with reference TRBV5-1 and TRBJ2-2 gives the whole variable domain KAGVTQTPRYLIKTRGQQVTLSCSPISGHRSVSWYQQTPGQGLQFLFEYFSETQRNKGNFPGRFSGRQFSNSRSEMNVSTLELGDSALYLCASRSDTNTGELFFGEGSRLTVL.

The chain joins TRBV7-6 to TRBJ2-7, with a possible D match to TRBD2 (5 bases). V was shortened by 5 bases and J by 2 bases, with 10 bases between the two germline ends. Germline CDR1 is SGHVS and CDR2 is FNYEAQ. The CDR3 loop spans 13 amino acids. CDR3 region: CASSRGGPYEQYF. CDR3 coding DNA: TGTGCCAGCAGCCGAGGCGGGCCCTACGAGCAGTACTTC. The full variable domain, completed using reference TRBV7-6 and TRBJ2-7, is GAGVSQSPRYKVTKRGQDVALRCDPISGHVSLYWYRQALGQGPEFLTYFNYEAQQDKSGLPNDRFSAERPEGSISTLTIQRTEQRDSAMYRCASSRGGPYEQYFGPGTRLTVT.

The rearrangement links TRBV7-9 to TRBJ2-7; TRBD2 aligns across 9 bases. The CDR3 is 16 amino acids. Germline V gene data show CDR1 as SEHNR and CDR2 as FQNEAQ (reference sequence). V shed 5 bases and J 2 bases; nucleotides not matched to a gene: 10. CDR3 in DNA: TGTGCCAGCAGCCTAAGGCTGCGGGAGGGTCCCTACGAGCAGTACTTC. Protein sequence: CASSLRLREGPYEQYF.

The chain uses TRBV2 and TRBJ1-2, with D uncertain. V lost 2 bases and J 1 base, leaving 11 bases between the germline ends. The CDR3 runs 15 residues. Germline CDR1 and CDR2: SNHLY and FYNNEI. The CDR3 region is CASSEQGLGNYGYTF. CDR3 DNA sequence: TGTGCCAGCAGTGAACAAGGTCTGGGTAACTATGGCTACACCTTC.

This chain uses TRBV7-2 with TRBJ2-7, with no clear D. Trimming removed 5 bases at V and 2 bases at J, with 10 bases between. The germline gives CDR1 SGHTA, CDR2 FQGNSA. The CDR3 has 13 amino acids. CDR3 region: CASSLNPTYEQYF. The CDR3, as DNA: TGTGCCAGCAGCCTCAACCCCACCTACGAGCAGTACTTC.

The CDR3: CASSSREYNEQFF. The CDR3 coding sequence is TGTGCCAGCAGCTCCCGGGAGTACAATGAGCAGTTCTTC. V gene TRBV5-5 combines with J gene TRBJ2-1; D possibly corresponds to TRBD2 (6 bases). CDR3 length equals 13 residues. Trimming took off 3 bases at V and 4 bases at J, with 8 bases between the two ends. Germline V gene data show CDR1 as SGHKS and CDR2 as YYEKEE (reference sequence).

By sample fraction, this clonotype is medium-sized. The rearrangement joins TRBV29-1 to TRBJ2-1, with TRBD2 identical over 10 bases. The CDR3 totals 15 residues. Trimming removed 6 bases from V and 4 bases from J; junction bases left unmatched: 9. The V gene's germline CDR1 is SQVTM and CDR2 ANQGSEA. The DNA of the CDR3 is TGCAGCGTGAGAGCGGGAGGGACGCCTTACAATGAGCAGTTCTTC. Residues: CSVRAGGTPYNEQFF.

This clonotype qualifies as medium-sized. The gene calls are TRBV12-3 or TRBV12-4 and TRBJ2-7, with 8 positions matching TRBD2. The CDR3 spans 13 residues. The V segment lost 6 bases and the J segment 2 bases; nucleotides outside the gene matches: 3. CDR3 loop: CASRIAGTYEQYF. The CDR3 region has the DNA TGTGCCAGCAGGATAGCGGGAACCTACGAGCAGTACTTC.

This clonotype turned up a few times. The chain couples TRBV12-3 or TRBV12-4 to TRBJ1-4; D is possibly TRBD1 (5 bases). With 6 bases removed from V and 6 bases from J, the gap between germline ends came to 14 bases. CDR3 length: 14 residues. The CDR3 region is CASRSRQGDEKLFF. The CDR3 DNA follows: TGTGCCAGCAGATCGCGGCAGGGAGATGAAAAACTGTTTTTT.

The chain links TRBV6-5 to TRBJ2-1; D might be TRBD2 (6 bases). Germline V lookup: CDR1 MNHEY, CDR2 SVGAGI. The CDR3 covers 14 residues. The V and J ends lost 6 bases and 2 bases respectively, with 11 bases between them. The CDR3, as DNA: TGTGCCAGCAGCGGAAGGGAGGCCTACAATGAGCAGTTCTTC. It yields the protein CASSGREAYNEQFF.

By share, this clonotype counts as medium-sized (0.01 to 0.1%). The chain links TRBV24-1 to TRBJ2-6; the D call may be TRBD1 or TRBD2 (6 bases each). The germline CDR1 and CDR2 sequences are KGHDR and SFDVKD. CDR3 length equals 15 residues. The germline V and J ends were trimmed by 7 bases and 1 base, with 10 bases remaining between them. CDR3 sequence (DNA): TGTGCCACCAGCAAGGGGGGTTCTGGGGCCAACGTCCTGACTTTC. Translated: CATSKGGSGANVLTF.

To note about this clonotype: At one end, the junction sequence differs from germline, possibly due to a read error. The chain carries TRBV5-1 and TRBJ2-3, with 10 nucleotides matching TRBD2. This CDR3 comprises 16 residues. Germline CDR1 is SGHRS and CDR2 is YFSETQ. The CDR3 nucleotides read TGCGCCAGCAGCTCCGTCCCGGGACTAGCGCGAGATGCGCAGTATTTT. It codes for CASSSVPGLARDAQYF.

Ten or more counts support this clonotype. The chain joins TRBV7-2 to TRBJ2-2, with D possibly being TRBD2 (5 bases). Trimming removed 1 base at V and 1 base at J, with 7 bases between. The CDR3 is 15 amino acids. Germline V gene lookup returns CDR1 SGHTA and CDR2 FQGNSA. CDR3 loop: CASSLDTRNTGELFF. CDR3 nucleotides: TGTGCCAGCAGCTTAGACACTAGGAACACCGGGGAGCTGTTTTTT.

V usage is TRBV3-1 and J usage is TRBJ2-1; TRBD2 aligns across 9 bases. In germline, CDR1 is LGHDT, CDR2 YNNKEL (reference sequence). This CDR3 spans 15 amino acids. J was trimmed by 11 bases and V by 1 base; bases with no gene match: 9. CDR3 nucleotides: TGTGCCAGCAGCCAAGTCCCCGGCGGGAGGGATCAGCAGTTCTTC. Its protein product is CASSQVPGGRDQQFF.

A single count supports this clonotype. The chain recombines TRBV5-1 with TRBJ2-1; D possibly corresponds to TRBD1 (6 bases). V was clipped by 7 bases and J by 6 bases, with 17 bases between them. This CDR3 region has 14 residues. CDR1 is SGHRS and CDR2 is YFSETQ in the germline V gene. Here the CDR3 reads CASGRDTEGNEQFF. The CDR3 DNA reads TGCGCCAGCGGCCGGGACACCGAGGGCAATGAGCAGTTCTTC.

In its sample, this clonotype was seen many times. The chain is built from TRBV10-3 and TRBJ1-1; 7 bases are shared with TRBD1. Trimming cost V 2 bases and J 4 bases; bases outside gene matches: 4. This CDR3 has 14 residues. The germline gives CDR1 ENHRY, CDR2 SYGVKD. The CDR3 region is CAISEGAGGTEAFF. The CDR3 DNA follows: TGTGCCATCAGTGAGGGAGCAGGGGGCACTGAAGCTTTCTTT.

Many counts were recorded for this clonotype. The chain carries TRBV5-1 and TRBJ2-5; 10 bases align to TRBD2. The CDR3 spans 18 residues. The germline V gene encodes CDR1 SGHRS and CDR2 YFSETQ. J gave up 0 bases and V 3 bases, and 11 bases lay outside the gene matches. DNA for the CDR3: TGCGCCAGCAGCTCCCCTAGCGGGAGCGCCCGATACCAAGAGACCCAGTACTTC. This gives the protein CASSSPSGSARYQETQYF.

This clonotype has only a few counts. The chain couples TRBV7-9 to TRBJ2-1; 10 nucleotides agree with TRBD2. CDR1 is SEHNR and CDR2 is FQNEAQ in the germline V gene (reference sequence). The CDR3 runs to 18 residues. J was trimmed by 4 bases and V by 5 bases; bases with no gene match: 14. As DNA, the CDR3 is TGTGCCAGCAGCGCGGGACTAGCGATCCCTATAAAGTACAATGAGCAGTTCTTC. It is translated as CASSAGLAIPIKYNEQFF.

This clonotype appeared many times. This CDR3 is missing its conserved last phenylalanine or tryptophan, likely due to a read error. The chain uses TRBV2 and TRBJ2-1; the match to TRBD2 covers 7 bases. J gave up 6 bases and V 5 bases, and 7 bases lay outside the gene matches. Germline V gene data show CDR1 as SNHLY and CDR2 as FYNNEI. The CDR3 is made up of 14 amino acids. CDR3 sequence: CASSNSPGGNEQFL. CDR3 in DNA: TGTGCCAGCAGTAACTCCCCGGGGGGCAATGAGCAGTTCCTC.

V is TRBV28 and J is TRBJ2-1, with D perhaps TRBD2 (6 bases). Germline CDR1 is MDHEN and CDR2 is SYDVKM. CDR3 size: 19 residues. The V end was cut by 6 bases, the J end by 3 bases, with 27 bases between. CDR3 sequence (DNA): TGTGCCAGCAGGCTCGGCGGGGCCGGTGGGCGGACCGACTACAATGAGCAGTTCTTC. This encodes CASRLGGAGGRTDYNEQFF.

With regard to this clonotype: A much larger clone lies one base from this, so it may be a read error. The J gene is TRBJ2-1, the V gene TRBV20-1; D is undetermined. The CDR3 covers 17 residues. The germline gives CDR1 DFQATT, CDR2 SNEGSKA (reference sequence). The CDR3 sequence: CSGRDMYGGAPYNEQFF. Written as DNA, the CDR3 is TGCAGTGGTAGAGATATGTACGGCGGAGCACCCTACAATGAGCAGTTCTTC.

J is TRBJ2-7 and V is TRBV28; 7 bases line up with TRBD1. The V gene's germline CDR1 is MDHEN and CDR2 SYDVKM. This CDR3 has 15 residues. J was trimmed by 5 bases and V by 5 bases; bases with no gene match: 12. CDR3 region: CASSPTGKVDNEQYF. As DNA, the CDR3 is TGTGCCAGCAGTCCGACAGGGAAGGTTGATAACGAGCAGTACTTC.

The rearrangement joins TRBV3-1 to TRBJ1-2; the D is unclear. The CDR3 is made up of 15 amino acids. Trimming took 1 base from V and 4 from J, leaving 13 bases between them. CDR1 and CDR2 (germline): LGHDT, YNNKEL (reference sequence). The CDR3 loop is CASSQGELVGYGYTF. The CDR3 DNA sequence: TGTGCCAGCAGCCAAGGAGAGTTAGTAGGCTATGGCTACACCTTC.

V gene TRBV3-1 combines with J gene TRBJ2-1; D might be TRBD2 (6 bases). The CDR3 totals 15 residues. Per germline, CDR1 LGHDT and CDR2 YNNKEL (reference sequence). V gave up 1 base and J gave up 8 bases, with 15 bases separating them. The CDR3 bases are TGTGCCAGCAGCCAAGTAGGAGGGCAGGGTTATGAGCAGTTCTTC. It encodes CASSQVGGQGYEQFF.